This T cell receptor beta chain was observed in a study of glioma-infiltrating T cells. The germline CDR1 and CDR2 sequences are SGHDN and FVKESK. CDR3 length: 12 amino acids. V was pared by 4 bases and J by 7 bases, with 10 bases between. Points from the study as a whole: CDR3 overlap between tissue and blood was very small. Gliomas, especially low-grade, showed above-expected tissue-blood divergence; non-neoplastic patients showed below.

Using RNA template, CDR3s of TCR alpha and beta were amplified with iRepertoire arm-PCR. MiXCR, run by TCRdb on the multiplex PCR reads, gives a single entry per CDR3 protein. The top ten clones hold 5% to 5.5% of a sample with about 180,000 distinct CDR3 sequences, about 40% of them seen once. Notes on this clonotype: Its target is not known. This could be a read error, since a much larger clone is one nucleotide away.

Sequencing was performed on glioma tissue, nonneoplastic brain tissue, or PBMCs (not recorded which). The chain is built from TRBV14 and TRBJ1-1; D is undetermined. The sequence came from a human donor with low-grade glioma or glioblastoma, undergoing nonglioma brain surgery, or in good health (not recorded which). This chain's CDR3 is CASSLSSCEAFF. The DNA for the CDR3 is TGTGCCAGCAGCCTGTCGTCTTGTGAAGCTTTCTTT.